This TCR beta chain was documented in a study of graft-versus-host responses after intestinal transplantation. Generated by immunoSEQ multiplex PCR, the TCRdb table keeps only in-frame clones and is missing some. This table holds 6,000 to 9,500 clones, 69% found once. Once graft tissue had been processed, intraepithelial and lamina propria lymphocytes were released. The germline V gene encodes CDR1 SNHLY and CDR2 FYNNEI. V gave up 3 bases and J gave up 0 bases; unmatched junction bases: 11. There are 19 residues in the CDR3. The sample here was ileum tissue, taken around 33 weeks after intestinal transplantation. The TCR sequence derives from a human patient who received an intestinal transplant, so some T cells may come from the graft donor. The chain links TRBV2 to TRBJ1-5, with 10 positions matching TRBD1. The CDR3 DNA reads TGTGCCAGCAGTGATGGGACAGGGGCCCTCGTTAATAGCAATCAGCCCCAGCATTTT. This codes for CASSDGTGALVNSNQPQHF. Using reference TRBV2 and TRBJ1-5 for the parts outside the CDR3, the full variable domain is EPEVTQTPSHQVTQMGQEVILRCVPISNHLYFYWYRQILGQKVEFLVSFYNNEISEKSEIFDDQFSVERPDGSNFTLKIRSTKLEDSAMYFCASSDGTGALVNSNQPQHFGDGTRLSIL.